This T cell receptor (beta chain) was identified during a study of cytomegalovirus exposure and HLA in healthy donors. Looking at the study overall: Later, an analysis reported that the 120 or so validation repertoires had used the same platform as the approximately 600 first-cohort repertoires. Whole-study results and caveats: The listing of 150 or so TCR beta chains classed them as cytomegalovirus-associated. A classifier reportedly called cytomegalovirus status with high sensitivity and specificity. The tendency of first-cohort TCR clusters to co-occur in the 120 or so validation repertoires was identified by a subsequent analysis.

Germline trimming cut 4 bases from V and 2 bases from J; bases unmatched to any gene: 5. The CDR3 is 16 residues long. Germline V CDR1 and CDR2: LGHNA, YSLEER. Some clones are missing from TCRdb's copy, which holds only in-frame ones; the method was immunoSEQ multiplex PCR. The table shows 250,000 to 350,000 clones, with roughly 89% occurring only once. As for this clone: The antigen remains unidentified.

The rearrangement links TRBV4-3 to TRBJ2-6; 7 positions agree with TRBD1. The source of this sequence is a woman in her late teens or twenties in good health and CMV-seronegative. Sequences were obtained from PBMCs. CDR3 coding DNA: TGCGCCAGCAGCCCTTATACAGGGGCTGGGGCCAACGTCCTGACTTTC. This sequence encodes CASSPYTGAGANVLTF.